This T cell receptor (beta chain) was observed in a study of cytomegalovirus exposure and HLA in healthy donors. Study-wide points: Some TCR beta chains (more than 150 of them) were listed as cytomegalovirus-associated.

V lost 4 bases to trimming and J lost 4 bases, with 14 bases between them. The CDR3 has 14 residues. Germline loops: CDR1 SGHNT, CDR2 YYREEE (reference sequence). Use of 60 Vbeta and 13 Jbeta primers characterized the PCR. Sequencing was performed with immunoSEQ multiplex PCR; in TCRdb, only in-frame clones are kept and a portion is missing. The specimen's table records 100,000 to 150,000 clones. On this clone itself: The antigen is unknown.

The sequenced sample consisted of PBMCs. V usage is TRBV5-4 and J usage is TRBJ2-5, with D tentatively TRBD1 (5 bases). The TCR was taken from a young man in good health and CMV-seronegative. CDR3 in DNA: TGTGCCAGCAGCCAGGCCCAGGGCAGAGAGACCCAGTACTTC. As protein: CASSQAQGRETQYF. Full variable domain (rest looked up from reference TRBV5-4 and TRBJ2-5): ETGVTQSPTHLIKTRGQQVTLRCSSQSGHNTVSWYQQALGQGPQFIFQYYREEENGRGNFPPRFSGLQFPNYSSELNVNALELDDSALYLCASSQAQGRETQYFGPGTRLLVL.